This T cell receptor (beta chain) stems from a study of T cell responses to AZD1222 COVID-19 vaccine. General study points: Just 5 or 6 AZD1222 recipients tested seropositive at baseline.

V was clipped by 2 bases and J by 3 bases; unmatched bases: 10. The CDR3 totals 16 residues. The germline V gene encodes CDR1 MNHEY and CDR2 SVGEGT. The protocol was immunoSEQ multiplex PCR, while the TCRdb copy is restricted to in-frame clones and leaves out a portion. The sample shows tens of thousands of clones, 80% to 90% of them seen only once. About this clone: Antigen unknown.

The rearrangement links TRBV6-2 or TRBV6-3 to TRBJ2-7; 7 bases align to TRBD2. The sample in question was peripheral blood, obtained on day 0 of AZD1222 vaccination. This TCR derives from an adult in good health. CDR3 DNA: TGTGCCAGCAGTTACACCGGGCGGGGGTTCTACTACGAGCAGTACTTC. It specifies CASSYTGRGFYYEQYF.